This entry lists 4 T cell receptor beta chains sequenced from one sample in a study of shared T cell receptors in the human thymus. The data were produced by immunoSEQ multiplex PCR, yet TCRdb's version contains in-frame clones alone and is incomplete. The data show approximately 580,000 clones, with 75% to 85% seen just once and roughly 0.013% held by the top ten. The same sample was also studied in work on human thymus T cells.

The specimen sequenced was thymocytes. These receptors came from a boy under two years old with a congenital heart defect.

This chain links TRBV7-8 with TRBJ2-6; weak D call: TRBD1 (6 bases). The germline V gene has CDR1 SGHVS and CDR2 FQNEAQ. Trimming left V 3 bases short and J 1 base short, with 7 bases between. This CDR3 comprises 15 residues. CDR3 sequence (DNA): TGTGCCAGCAGCTTTACAGGGTCTGGGGCCAACGTCCTGACTTTC. Translation: CASSFTGSGANVLTF.

The chain carries TRBV30 and TRBJ2-7; maybe TRBD1 (5 bases). This CDR3 comprises 14 residues. Trimming left V 1 base short and J 7 bases short, with 17 bases between. Germline-derived CDR1 and CDR2 are GTSNPN and SVGIG (reference sequence). CDR3: CAWSGKRPDKEQYF. CDR3 bases: TGTGCCTGGAGTGGAAAGCGACCGGACAAGGAGCAGTACTTC.

This chain connects TRBV5-6 to TRBJ2-7; the match to TRBD1 covers 7 bases. Germline assignment: CDR1 SGHDT and CDR2 YYEEEE. The length of the CDR3 is 15 residues. Trimming took 0 bases from V and 2 from J; bases not matched to a gene: 5. CDR3 protein: CASSLGQGTAYEQYF. CDR3 DNA: TGTGCCAGCAGCTTGGGCCAAGGGACAGCCTACGAGCAGTACTTC.

V usage is TRBV15 and J usage is TRBJ2-5; D unclear. The germline gives CDR1 LNHNV, CDR2 YYDKDF (reference sequence). The V gene lost 8 bases and the J gene lost 2 bases, with 12 bases spanning the gap. The length of the CDR3 is 13 residues. The DNA for the CDR3 is TGTGCCACCTCCCGGAGTTTTCAAGAGACCCAGTACTTC. This codes for CATSRSFQETQYF.